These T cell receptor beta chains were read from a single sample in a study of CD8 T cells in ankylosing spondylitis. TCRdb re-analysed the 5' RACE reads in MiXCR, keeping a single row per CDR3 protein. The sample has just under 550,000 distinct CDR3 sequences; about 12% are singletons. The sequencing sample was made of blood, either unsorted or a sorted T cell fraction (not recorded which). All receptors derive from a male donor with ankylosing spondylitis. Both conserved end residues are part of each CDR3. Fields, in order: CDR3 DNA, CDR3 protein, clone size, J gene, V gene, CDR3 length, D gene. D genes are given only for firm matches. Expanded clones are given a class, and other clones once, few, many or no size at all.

TGTGCCATCAGGGATTGGGACAGGGCCACCGAGCAGTACTTC | CAIRDWDRATEQYF | many | TRBJ2-7 | TRBV10-3 | 14 | TRBD1
TGCAGCGTCGACGACAGGAGTTTTAGCTATGGCTACACCTTC | CSVDDRSFSYGYTF | . | TRBJ1-2 | TRBV29-1 | 14 | .
TGTGCCAGCAGTGACGCCTCGAACACTGAAGCTTTCTTT | CASSDASNTEAFF | . | TRBJ1-1 | TRBV28 | 13 | .
TGTGCCACCGGGACTAGCGGGTCCTACGAGCAGTACTTC | CATGTSGSYEQYF | . | TRBJ2-7 | TRBV19 | 13 | TRBD2
TGCAGTGCTCCAGGACGGAACACTGAAGCTTTCTTT | CSAPGRNTEAFF | many | TRBJ1-1 | TRBV20-1 | 12 | .
TGTGCCAGCAGTCCCCGGACAGGGGAGACCATATATTTT | CASSPRTGETIYF | . | TRBJ1-3 | TRBV12-3/TRBV12-4 | 13 | TRBD1
TGCAGTGCACCGCGGGAGGCACTACATCTGCTGGATGGCTACACCTTC | CSAPREALHLLDGYTF | . | TRBJ1-2 | TRBV20-1 | 16 | .
TGCAGTGCTAGAGATGAGAATCGGGAAGCTTTCTTT | CSARDENREAFF | few | TRBJ1-1 | TRBV20-1 | 12 | .
TGCGCCAGCAGCAACGACAGGGGCGCGTCGGACTTTGAAGCTTTCTTT | CASSNDRGASDFEAFF | few | TRBJ1-1 | TRBV5-1 | 16 | TRBD1
TGTGCCAGCAGCTTAAACTGGAATCAGCCCCAGCATTTT | CASSLNWNQPQHF | many | TRBJ1-5 | TRBV7-9 | 13 | .
TGCAGTGCTAGGAGGGCGGGAGAGACCCAGTACTTC | CSARRAGETQYF | many | TRBJ2-5 | TRBV20-1 | 12 | .
TGTGCCAGCTCACCACAGGGACAGGGCTCTGGGGCCAACGTCCTGACTTTC | CASSPQGQGSGANVLTF | . | TRBJ2-6 | TRBV18 | 17 | TRBD1
TGTGCCAGCAGCCCCCTCGCGGCTAGCGGGGGCCGGGGGGGGTATGAGCAGTTCTTC | CASSPLAASGGRGGYEQFF | . | TRBJ2-1 | TRBV4-2 | 19 | TRBD2
TGCAGCGTTGAATTGGACTTATCCTACAATGAGCAGTTCTTC | CSVELDLSYNEQFF | . | TRBJ2-1 | TRBV29-1 | 14 | .
TGCATGGGATCGACGGGCTACAATGAGCAGTTCTTC | CMGSTGYNEQFF | . | TRBJ2-1 | TRBV20-1 | 12 | .
TGCAGTGCTAGAGCCGGCCTAGCGGGTTACAATGAGCAGTTCTTC | CSARAGLAGYNEQFF | many | TRBJ2-1 | TRBV20-1 | 15 | TRBD2
TGCAGCCCGAAAAATCTAGGGGCCAGACAAGGCTACACCTTC | CSPKNLGARQGYTF | many | TRBJ1-2 | TRBV20-1 | 14 | .
TGTGCCATCAGTAAGGACAGGGCGGATCAGCCCCAGCATTTT | CAISKDRADQPQHF | . | TRBJ1-5 | TRBV10-3 | 14 | TRBD1
TGTGCCAGCAGCCGTCCGGGAGTATATGACGATGAGCAGTTCTTC | CASSRPGVYDDEQFF | few | TRBJ2-1 | TRBV7-2 | 15 | .
TGTGCCAGCAGCTACCCCCAGGGACGGACTGAAGCTTTCTTT | CASSYPQGRTEAFF | many | TRBJ1-1 | TRBV7-9 | 14 | .
TGCGCCAGCAACGTCGGGACAGGGGGCCCAGATACGCAGTATTTT | CASNVGTGGPDTQYF | . | TRBJ2-3 | TRBV10-2 | 15 | TRBD1
TGTGCCAGCAGCTTAGCGGTCTTCAGCGGTGAGCAGTTCTTC | CASSLAVFSGEQFF | . | TRBJ2-1 | TRBV7-2 | 14 | .
TGTGCCTACAGCCAGGCCGACTCCGGGACAGGGGGCAATGAGCAGTTCTTC | CAYSQADSGTGGNEQFF | once | TRBJ2-1 | TRBV3-1 | 17 | TRBD1
TGTGCCAGCAGCTCCTGGACAGTCAATGAAAAACTGTTTTTT | CASSSWTVNEKLFF | many | TRBJ1-4 | TRBV3-1 | 14 | .
TGTGCCAGCAGCGTCAACAACAATCAGCCCCAGCATTTT | CASSVNNNQPQHF | . | TRBJ1-5 | TRBV7-9 | 13 | .
TGTGCCAGCACCCCATCCGGGCTAGCGGGAGGGCCCGGGTGGAATGAGCAGTTCTTC | CASTPSGLAGGPGWNEQFF | . | TRBJ2-1 | TRBV28 | 19 | TRBD2
TGTGCCACCAGCAGAGCCAAGACCTTCTACGAGCAGTACTTC | CATSRAKTFYEQYF | few | TRBJ2-7 | TRBV15 | 14 | .
TGTGCCAGCAGCCCTCCTGACCTGCGATACAATGAGCAGTTCTTC | CASSPPDLRYNEQFF | . | TRBJ2-1 | TRBV7-9 | 15 | .
TGCAGTGCTAGAGATCCCTTCACTAGCGGGAGAACAGATACGCAGTATTTT | CSARDPFTSGRTDTQYF | . | TRBJ2-3 | TRBV20-1 | 17 | TRBD2
TGTGCCAGCAGCTTAGCCGGATCCTACTACGAGCAGTACTTC | CASSLAGSYYEQYF | many | TRBJ2-7 | TRBV7-8 | 14 | .
TGTGCCAGCAGTAAAGCAGGGACACCTTATAGCAATCAGCCCCAGCATTTT | CASSKAGTPYSNQPQHF | few | TRBJ1-5 | TRBV2 | 17 | .
TGTGCCAGCAGCCAAGAAGGGGGGACTAGCGGGTACACAGATACGCAGTATTTT | CASSQEGGTSGYTDTQYF | . | TRBJ2-3 | TRBV3-1 | 18 | TRBD2
TGTGCCAGCAGCTTAGCGCGTGGAGGGGATGGAACCTACGAGCAGTACTTC | CASSLARGGDGTYEQYF | . | TRBJ2-7 | TRBV7-2 | 17 | .
TGTGCCAGCAGTGAAGCTAGGGGGGCCGGGGAGCTGTTTTTT | CASSEARGAGELFF | few | TRBJ2-2 | TRBV2 | 14 | .
TGTGCCACGCGAGGGACAGACAATTCACCCCTCCACTTT | CATRGTDNSPLHF | . | TRBJ1-6 | TRBV6-6 | 13 | TRBD1
TGTGCCAGCAGCATAGACAGGGCCGGATCTGGAAACACCATATATTTT | CASSIDRAGSGNTIYF | few | TRBJ1-3 | TRBV7-9 | 16 | TRBD1
TGCAGTGCCAGCAGAGACGGGACAGCGAAAGGCTACACCTTC | CSASRDGTAKGYTF | few | TRBJ1-2 | TRBV20-1 | 14 | TRBD1
TGTGCCAGCAGTTCAAAACCCAGCGGGAGGGTCTACAATGAGCAGTTCTTC | CASSSKPSGRVYNEQFF | few | TRBJ2-1 | TRBV27 | 17 | TRBD2
TGTGCCAGCAGCCAGACTAGCGGGAACTACGCGCAGTACTTC | CASSQTSGNYAQYF | few | TRBJ2-7 | TRBV3-1 | 14 | TRBD2
TGCAGTGCTAGATGGGGTCGGGACTTTGAAGAGACCCAGTACTTC | CSARWGRDFEETQYF | few | TRBJ2-5 | TRBV20-1 | 15 | .
TGTGCCAGCAGCTTCGGACTTGACTACACCTTC | CASSFGLDYTF | many | TRBJ1-2 | TRBV7-9 | 11 | .
TGCGCCAGCAGCCCCCTAATCGGGGACTACTCCTACGAGCAGTACTTC | CASSPLIGDYSYEQYF | few | TRBJ2-7 | TRBV5-1 | 16 | TRBD2
TGTGCCAGCAGCGTATGGGACAGTAGCACAGATACGCAGTATTTT | CASSVWDSSTDTQYF | few | TRBJ2-3 | TRBV11-2 | 15 | TRBD1
TGTGCCAGCAAATCTGGGGCCAACGTCCTGACTTTC | CASKSGANVLTF | . | TRBJ2-6 | TRBV12-3/TRBV12-4 | 12 | .